This T cell receptor (beta chain) was profiled in a study of cytotoxic CD8 clonotypes in ibrutinib-treated CLL. Study-level background: Each sample contained, on average, about 250,000 productive templates and tens of thousands of productive rearrangements.

This clone was seen only a few times. Produced via immunoSEQ multiplex PCR; TCRdb's table is partial and in-frame only. The sample includes tens of thousands of clones, 68% seen only once; the top ten take about 5.7%. This receptor was taken from a human donor with chronic lymphocytic leukemia. Sample: PBMCs, taken after 12 months of ibrutinib treatment.

CDR3 DNA: TGTGCCAGCAGCCAAGATATGGGGTCAGATTATGGCTACACCTTC. Residues: CASSQDMGSDYGYTF. The V and J genes are TRBV4-2 and TRBJ1-2; the D is unclear. CDR3 size: 15 residues. The V end lost 0 bases, the J end lost 5 bases, and 13 bases lay between the germline ends. The V gene's germline CDR1 is LGHNA and CDR2 YNFKEQ.